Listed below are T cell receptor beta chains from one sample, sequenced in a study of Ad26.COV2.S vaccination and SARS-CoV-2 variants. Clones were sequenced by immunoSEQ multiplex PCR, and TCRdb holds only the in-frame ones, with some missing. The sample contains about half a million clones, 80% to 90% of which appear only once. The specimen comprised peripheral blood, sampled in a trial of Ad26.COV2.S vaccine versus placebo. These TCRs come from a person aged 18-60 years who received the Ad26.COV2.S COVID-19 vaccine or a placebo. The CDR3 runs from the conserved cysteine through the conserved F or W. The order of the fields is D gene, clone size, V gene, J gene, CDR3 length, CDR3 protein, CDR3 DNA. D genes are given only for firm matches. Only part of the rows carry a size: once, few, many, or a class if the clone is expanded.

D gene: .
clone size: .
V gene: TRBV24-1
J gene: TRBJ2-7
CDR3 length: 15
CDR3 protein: CATSARQDPRDEQYF
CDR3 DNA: TGTGCCACCAGTGCCCGGCAGGACCCTCGGGACGAGCAGTACTTC

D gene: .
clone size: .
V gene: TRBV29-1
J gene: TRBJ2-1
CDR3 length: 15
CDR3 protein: CSGEATGPHHNEQFF
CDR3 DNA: TGCAGCGGTGAGGCTACGGGGCCCCACCACAATGAGCAGTTCTTC

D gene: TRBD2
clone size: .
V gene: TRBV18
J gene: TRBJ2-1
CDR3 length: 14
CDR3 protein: CASSPLLAGGEQFF
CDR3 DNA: TGTGCCAGCTCACCACTACTAGCGGGTGGTGAGCAGTTCTTC

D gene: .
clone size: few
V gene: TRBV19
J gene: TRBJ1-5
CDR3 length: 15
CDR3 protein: CASSMNRAVNQPQHF
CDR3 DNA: TGTGCCAGTAGTATGAACAGGGCGGTTAATCAGCCCCAGCATTTT

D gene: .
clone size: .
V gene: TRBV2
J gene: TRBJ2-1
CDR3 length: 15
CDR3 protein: CASNSGWNKHNEQFF
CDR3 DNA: TGTGCCAGCAATTCAGGCTGGAACAAGCACAATGAGCAGTTCTTC

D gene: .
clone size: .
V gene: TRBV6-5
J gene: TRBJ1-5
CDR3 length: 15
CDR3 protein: CASRNGEGRNQPQHF
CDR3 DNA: TGTGCCAGCAGAAACGGGGAGGGTCGCAATCAGCCCCAGCATTTT

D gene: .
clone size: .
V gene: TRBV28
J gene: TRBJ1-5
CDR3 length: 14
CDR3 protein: CASSHDRYNQPQHF
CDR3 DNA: TGTGCCAGCAGCCACGACAGGTACAATCAGCCCCAGCATTTT

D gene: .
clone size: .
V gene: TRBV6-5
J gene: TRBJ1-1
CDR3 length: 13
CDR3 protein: CASLERSSTEAFF
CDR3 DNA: TGTGCCTCCCTTGAAAGGAGTAGCACTGAAGCTTTCTTT

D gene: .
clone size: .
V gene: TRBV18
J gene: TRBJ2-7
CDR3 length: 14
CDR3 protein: CASSPTTPNYEQYF
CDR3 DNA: TGTGCCAGCTCACCGACTACACCAAATTACGAGCAGTACTTC

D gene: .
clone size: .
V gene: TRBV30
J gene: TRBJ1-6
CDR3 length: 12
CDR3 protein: CAWRASSSPLHF
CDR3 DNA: TGTGCCTGGAGGGCTTCCTCATCACCCCTCCACTTT

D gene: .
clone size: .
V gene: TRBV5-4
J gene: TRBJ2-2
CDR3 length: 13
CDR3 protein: CASSLYKTGELFF
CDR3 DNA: TGTGCCAGCAGCTTATACAAAACCGGGGAGCTGTTTTTT

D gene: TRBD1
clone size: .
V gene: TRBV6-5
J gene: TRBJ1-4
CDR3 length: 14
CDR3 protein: CASRPGQGNEKLFF
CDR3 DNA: TGTGCCAGCAGACCGGGACAGGGTAATGAAAAACTGTTTTTT

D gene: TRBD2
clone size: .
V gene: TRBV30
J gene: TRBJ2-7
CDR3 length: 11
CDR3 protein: CAWGLAGEQYF
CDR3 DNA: TGTGCCTGGGGACTAGCGGGCGAGCAGTACTTC

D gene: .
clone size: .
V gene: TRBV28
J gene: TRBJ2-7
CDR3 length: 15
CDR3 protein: CASSFAGSTAHEQYF
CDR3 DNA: TGTGCCAGCAGTTTCGCGGGGTCAACCGCGCACGAGCAGTACTTC

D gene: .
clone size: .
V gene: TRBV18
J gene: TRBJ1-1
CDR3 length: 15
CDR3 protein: CASSRNDGMNTEAFF
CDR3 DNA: TGTGCCAGCTCTCGGAACGACGGAATGAACACTGAAGCTTTCTTT

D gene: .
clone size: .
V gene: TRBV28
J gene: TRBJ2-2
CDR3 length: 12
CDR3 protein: CASSLSTGELFF
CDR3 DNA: TGTGCCAGCAGCTTAAGCACCGGGGAGCTGTTTTTT

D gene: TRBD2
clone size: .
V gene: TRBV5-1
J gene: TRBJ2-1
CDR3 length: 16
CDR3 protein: CASSLVPGGLYNEQFF
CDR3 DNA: TGCGCCAGCAGCTTGGTCCCGGGAGGTCTGTACAATGAGCAGTTCTTC

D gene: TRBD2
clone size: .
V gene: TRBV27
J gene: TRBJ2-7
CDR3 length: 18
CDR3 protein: CASSLLPGREGPPHEQYF
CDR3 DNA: TGTGCCAGCAGTTTATTACCCGGACGGGAGGGCCCTCCTCACGAGCAGTACTTC

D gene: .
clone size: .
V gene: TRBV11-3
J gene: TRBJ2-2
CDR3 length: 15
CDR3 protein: CASSREGDNTGELFF
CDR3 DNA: TGTGCCAGCAGTCGTGAGGGGGATAACACCGGGGAGCTGTTTTTT